This TCR beta chain was obtained from a study of cytomegalovirus exposure and HLA in healthy donors. Study context: Unique TCRs from HLA-typed donors, around 93 million of them, were held in an early data release.

Primers: 60 Vbeta forward and 13 Jbeta reverse. In the source study's methods: Roughly 11 million shared chains were among the approximately 80 million unique TCR beta chains that a later analysis counted. Only in-frame clones appear in the TCRdb table, and some are missing; sequencing was by immunoSEQ multiplex PCR. The V and J calls and clone size are taken from that table; D and trimming were inferred from the DNA. This table holds 93,000 or so clones, under 80% found once. Findings of the study overall: Analyses of presence/absence relied on an assumption of roughly uniform sequencing depth across donors. Immune exposure information available was restricted to CMV serostatus.

Comment on this clone: Its antigen is as yet unknown.

Sequenced sample: PBMCs. The receptor's source is a woman aged 18-29 years in good health and CMV-seropositive.

The CDR3 loop reads CASSRGQGAYGYTF. For the CDR3, the DNA is TGTGCCAGCAGCCGCGGACAGGGGGCCTATGGCTACACCTTC. The V and J genes are TRBV6-5 and TRBJ1-2, with 11 bases aligning to TRBD1. Trimming cost V 6 bases and J 4 bases; bases outside gene matches: 4. The CDR3 loop spans 14 amino acids. Germline V gene lookup returns CDR1 MNHEY and CDR2 SVGAGI.